This T cell receptor beta chain was sequenced during a study of cytomegalovirus exposure and HLA in healthy donors. Germline-derived CDR1 and CDR2 are SGHKS and YYEKEE (reference sequence). V was pared by 2 bases and J by 1 base, with 9 bases between. The CDR3 length is 14 residues. The donors were members of the roughly 130-subject validation cohort (separate from the roughly 670-subject first cohort). Findings and caveats of the study: High sensitivity and specificity were reportedly achieved when the classifier diagnosed cytomegalovirus status. There were some public TCRs occurring in many donors, but most TCR sequences were rare. Researchers catalogued 150 or so TCR beta chains as cytomegalovirus-associated.

Remarks on this clone: Its antigen is undetermined.

Libraries were prepared by immunoSEQ multiplex PCR; TCRdb keeps only in-frame clonotypes and omits some of them. Of about 73,000 clones in the sample, roughly 96% were seen once. This sequence was found in a man aged 18 to 30 in good health and CMV-seronegative. The chain combines TRBV5-5 with TRBJ1-1, with D tentatively TRBD1 (6 bases). Input material: PBMCs. DNA of the CDR3: TGTGCCAGCAGCTTTGGGACAACGAACACTGAAGCTTTCTTT. Translation: CASSFGTTNTEAFF. Full variable domain (rest looked up from reference TRBV5-5 and TRBJ1-1): DAGVTQSPTHLIKTRGQQVTLRCSPISGHKSVSWYQQVLGQGPQFIFQYYEKEERGRGNFPDRFSARQFPNYSSELNVNALLLGDSALYLCASSFGTTNTEAFFGQGTRLTVV.